This entry lists 2 T cell receptor beta chains sequenced from one sample in a study of blood T cell repertoires in COVID-19. Clones were read by immunoSEQ multiplex PCR, and TCRdb kept only the in-frame ones, dropping some. The data contain around 150,000 clones, around 93% of them seen just once; the ten biggest clones take up 3.5% to 5%. Material: peripheral blood. The source of these receptors is a woman aged 45-59 years with acute or convalescent COVID-19.

The V and J genes are TRBV30 and TRBJ1-5, with 9 bases aligning to TRBD1. The V gene end was trimmed by 0 bases and the J gene end by 2 bases; junction bases not matched to a gene: 5. Germline V gives CDR1 GTSNPN, CDR2 SVGIG (reference sequence). This CDR3 is built from 16 residues. The CDR3 sequence is CAWSVPWTGGNQPQHF. The CDR3 nucleotides are TGTGCCTGGAGTGTACCGTGGACAGGGGGCAATCAGCCCCAGCATTTT.

The chain uses TRBV6-5 and TRBJ2-7; the D is unclear. Germline V gene sequence: CDR1 MNHEY, CDR2 SVGAGI. The V end lost 6 bases, the J end lost 2 bases, and 11 bases lay between the germline ends. CDR3 size: 13 residues. The CDR3 here is CASSPLEAYEQYF. DNA for the CDR3: TGTGCCAGCAGCCCCCTCGAGGCCTACGAGCAGTACTTC.